Listed here are 28 T cell receptor beta chains from one sample, sequenced in a study of vaccination and CD4 T cells after COVID-19. Treatment given: approximately 9-day PBMC culture with coronavirus spike peptide pools or control peptides (ViraFEST assay). Sequencing of the DNA from cultured CD4+ T cells was carried out with the Oncomine TCR Beta short-read assay. One entry per CDR3 protein, called by TCRdb with MiXCR from the PCR reads. The sample holds more than 12,000 distinct CDR3 sequences; approximately 53% are singletons and the top ten take around 10%. No antigen has been identified for these receptors. This sample comprised CD4+ T cells from blood, cultured in vitro, obtained before SARS-CoV-2 vaccination. The receptors here all came from a human donor who had recovered from COVID-19.

The chain couples TRBV19 to TRBJ1-1; the D is unclear. Germline CDR1 LNHDA, CDR2 SQIVND (reference sequence). This CDR3 comprises 13 residues. Trimming pared 7 bases from V and 1 base from J, leaving 10 bases between. The CDR3 DNA reads as TGTGCCAGTAAGTGGCGGGAGAACACTGAAGCTTTCTTT. Protein product: CASKWRENTEAFF. Variable domain in full (rest from reference TRBV19 and TRBJ1-1): DGGITQSPKYLFRKEGQNVTLSCEQNLNHDAMYWYRQDPGQGLRLIYYSQIVNDFQKGDIAEGYSVSREKKESFPLTVTSAQKNPTAFYLCASKWRENTEAFFGQGTRLTVV.

The rearrangement links TRBV6-1 to TRBJ2-3; TRBD1 matches 10 bases. The CDR3 contains 15 residues. Germline V gives CDR1 MNHNS, CDR2 SASEGT. The junction had 5 bases not matched to a gene; V was cut back by 6 bases and J by 2 bases. The CDR3: CASSQGQGLTDTQYF. The DNA of the CDR3 is TGTGCCAGCAGCCAGGGACAGGGGCTCACAGATACGCAGTATTTT.

V is TRBV7-2 and J is TRBJ2-5, with 9 bases lining up with TRBD2. Unmatched junction bases numbered 3, after V lost 0 bases and J lost 4 bases. This CDR3 has 15 amino acids. Germline V gene sequence: CDR1 SGHTA, CDR2 FQGNSA. The CDR3 reads CASSLALGLAETQYF. CDR3 nucleotides: TGTGCCAGCAGCTTAGCGCTGGGACTAGCAGAGACCCAGTACTTC.

The table lists this clonotype with a few counts. V is TRBV20-1 and J is TRBJ1-4; D uncertain. The germline CDR1 and CDR2 sequences are DFQATT and SNEGSKA (reference sequence). This CDR3 region has 10 residues. Trimming took off 6 bases at V and 5 bases at J, with 4 bases between the two ends. CDR3 sequence: CSAENEKLFF. The CDR3 bases are TGCAGTGCCGAAAATGAAAAACTGTTTTTT.

Only a few counts were recorded for this clonotype. J is TRBJ1-1 and V is TRBV5-6, with D possibly matching TRBD1 (6 bases). This CDR3 spans 11 amino acids. Germline V gives CDR1 SGHDT, CDR2 YYEEEE. Between the trimmed V and J ends, which lost 4 bases and 7 bases, there was a span of 8 bases. CDR3 amino acids: CASSGTSEAFF. CDR3 DNA sequence: TGTGCCAGCAGCGGGACAAGTGAAGCTTTCTTT.

This clonotype appeared a few times. The chain uses TRBV29-1 and TRBJ1-5, with D possibly TRBD1 on 6 matching bases. This CDR3 is built from 13 residues. V was clipped by 5 bases and J by 10 bases, with 18 bases between them. The germline CDR1 and CDR2 sequences are SQVTM and ANQGSEA. CDR3 DNA sequence: TGCAGCGTTCCTGACAGGCCCCTTGACCCCCAGCATTTT. Translation gives CSVPDRPLDPQHF.

This clonotype was observed a handful of times. This rearrangement joins TRBV20-1 to TRBJ2-3; 9 bases agree with TRBD1. Trimming cost V 6 bases and J 3 bases; bases outside gene matches: 10. Per germline, CDR1 DFQATT and CDR2 SNEGSKA (reference sequence). This CDR3 region has 15 residues. DNA for the CDR3: TGCAGTGCGGTTATACAGGGGGCGAGGACAGATACGCAGTATTTT. Protein: CSAVIQGARTDTQYF.

V usage is TRBV6-1 and J usage is TRBJ2-2; D possibly matches TRBD1 or TRBD2 (6 bases each). Germline CDR1 reads MNHNS; CDR2 reads SASEGT. The length of the CDR3 is 15 residues. The germline V and J ends were trimmed by 7 bases and 6 bases, with 18 bases remaining between them. The CDR3 loop reads CASTVTRGPAGELFF. For the CDR3, the DNA is TGTGCCAGCACCGTCACTCGGGGGCCGGCCGGGGAGCTGTTTTTT.

The chain couples TRBV2 to TRBJ2-1; D gene ambiguous. V lost 6 bases to trimming and J lost 3 bases, with 21 bases between them. Germline CDR1 and CDR2: SNHLY and FYNNEI. The CDR3 sequence is 17 residues long. CDR3 amino acids: CASSPPLSGLVYNEQFF. DNA of the CDR3: TGTGCCAGCAGCCCCCCTCTGTCTGGGCTAGTCTACAATGAGCAGTTCTTC.

The chain joins TRBV7-8 to TRBJ2-7; D is possibly TRBD2 (5 bases). Per germline, CDR1 SGHVS and CDR2 FQNEAQ. This CDR3 region has 17 residues. Trimming left V 4 bases short and J 0 bases short, with 19 bases between. The chain's CDR3 is CASSYSGWVASSYEQYF. In nucleotides, the CDR3 is TGTGCCAGCAGCTATTCGGGATGGGTGGCGAGCTCCTACGAGCAGTACTTC. The complete variable domain, with remaining parts taken from reference TRBV7-8 and TRBJ2-7, reads GAGVSQSPRYKVAKRGQDVALRCDPISGHVSLFWYQQALGQGPEFLTYFQNEAQLDKSGLPSDRFFAERPEGSVSTLKIQRTQQEDSAVYLCASSYSGWVASSYEQYFGPGTRLTVT.

This clonotype was seen a handful of times. The chain uses TRBV20-1 and TRBJ1-5; D is possibly TRBD1 (5 bases). The V end was cut by 6 bases, the J end by 2 bases, with 11 bases between. Germline values: CDR1 DFQATT, CDR2 SNEGSKA (reference sequence). The CDR3 runs 13 residues. The CDR3 spells CSASGTGNQPQHF. CDR3 nucleotide sequence: TGCAGTGCCTCTGGGACGGGCAATCAGCCCCAGCATTTT.

About this clonotype itself: This may arise from a read error, as a much more abundant clone is one base away. The V call is TRBV20-1, the J call TRBJ2-3; a possible D gene is TRBD2 (6 bases). V was trimmed by 7 bases and J by 5 bases, leaving 16 bases between them. The germline V gene has CDR1 DFQATT and CDR2 SNEGSKA (reference sequence). The CDR3 covers 13 residues. The CDR3 DNA sequence: TGCAGTGTTAAGGAGGGCGCGAGAGATACGCAGTATTTT. Its translation: CSVKEGARDTQYF.

The rearrangement joins TRBV27 to TRBJ2-5, with TRBD1 identical over 7 bases. Germline V CDR1 and CDR2: MNHEY, SMNVEV (reference sequence). The CDR3 loop spans 16 amino acids. V shed 5 bases, J shed 4 bases, and the junction held 13 bases outside the gene matches. CDR3 nucleotides: TGTGCCAGCAGTCCGCGGACAGGTCGGGCCCCAGAGACCCAGTACTTC. Encoded protein: CASSPRTGRAPETQYF.

This clonotype was detected only a few times. The chain joins TRBV6-1 to TRBJ2-7; 7 bases are a match to TRBD2. Unmatched junction bases numbered 1, after V lost 3 bases and J lost 2 bases. Germline V lookup: CDR1 MNHNS, CDR2 SASEGT. The CDR3 is 13 amino acids. The CDR3 region is CASSERETYEQYF. The CDR3 DNA is TGTGCCAGCAGTGAGCGGGAGACCTACGAGCAGTACTTC.

This clonotype occurred a few times. This chain links TRBV19 with TRBJ1-5, with D maybe TRBD1 (6 bases). CDR1 and CDR2 from the germline V gene are LNHDA and SQIVND (reference sequence). There are 14 residues in the CDR3. The V end lost 3 bases, the J end lost 6 bases, and 12 bases lay between the germline ends. The CDR3 loop is CASSMEQGAQPQHF. The CDR3 DNA reads TGTGCCAGTAGTATGGAACAGGGAGCTCAGCCCCAGCATTTT.

The chain uses TRBV28 and TRBJ1-5; no definite D call. Germline CDR1 is MDHEN and CDR2 is SYDVKM. The CDR3 length is 15 residues. Trimming stripped 3 bases from V and 0 bases from J, with 9 bases between. This CDR3 is CASSFFGYSNQPQHF. The CDR3 coding sequence is TGTGCCAGCAGTTTTTTTGGTTATAGCAATCAGCCCCAGCATTTT.

The chain links TRBV20-1 to TRBJ1-6; D gene ambiguous. Trimming took off 1 base at V and 0 bases at J, with 13 bases between the two ends. This CDR3 has 17 amino acids. CDR1 and CDR2 (germline): DFQATT, SNEGSKA (reference sequence). For the CDR3, the DNA is TGCAGTGCTAGAGTGGGTATTGTGGGCTCCTATAATTCACCCCTCCACTTT. This sequence encodes CSARVGIVGSYNSPLHF.

This rearrangement joins TRBV7-3 to TRBJ2-2, with D perhaps TRBD2 (5 bases). Germline lookup yields CDR1 SGHTA and CDR2 FQGTGA. Trimming left V 1 base short and J 0 bases short, with 15 bases between. The CDR3 length is 18 residues. In DNA, the CDR3 is TGTGCCAGCAGCTTAAAATTCGGAGGTGCTCCGAACACCGGGGAGCTGTTTTTT. This codes for CASSLKFGGAPNTGELFF.

The gene calls are TRBV2 and TRBJ2-1, with 13 nucleotides matching TRBD2. This CDR3 contains 17 residues. CDR1 is SNHLY and CDR2 is FYNNEI in the germline V gene. The V and J ends lost 5 bases and 8 bases, in that order; junction bases with no gene match: 12. CDR3 residues: CASSPNGLAGELDEQFF. CDR3 DNA: TGTGCCAGCAGTCCTAATGGACTAGCGGGAGAGTTGGATGAGCAGTTCTTC.

This sequence joins TRBV19 and TRBJ1-2, with 7 positions matching TRBD1. V trimming: 5 bases; J trimming: 7 bases; junction bases outside the gene matches: 16. Per the germline V gene, CDR1 is LNHDA and CDR2 is SQIVND (reference sequence). This CDR3 has 16 residues. In DNA, the CDR3 is TGTGCCAGTAGTGGGGACAGAGTTTCCCTGAGGGGTGGCTACACCTTC. This sequence encodes CASSGDRVSLRGGYTF.

This clonotype came up a few times. In DNA form, the CDR3 reads TGTGCCAGCAGACCCGGGACAGGGTACACCGGGGAGCTGTTTTTT. It encodes CASRPGTGYTGELFF. The chain is built from TRBV6-2 or TRBV6-3 and TRBJ2-2, with 9 bases fitting TRBD1. Germline V lookup: CDR1 MNHEY, CDR2 SVGEGT. This CDR3 region has 15 residues. Trimming at V came to 6 bases and at J to 3 bases, leaving 5 bases not matched to a gene.

V and J are TRBV7-2 and TRBJ2-3, with 8 nucleotides matching TRBD1. Germline CDR1 is SGHTA and CDR2 is FQGNSA. V shed 1 base and J 2 bases; nucleotides not matched to a gene: 2. The CDR3 is 15 amino acids. In DNA form, the CDR3 reads TGTGCCAGCAGCTTAGGGACAGGGCACACAGATACGCAGTATTTT. Residues: CASSLGTGHTDTQYF. The full variable domain, completed using reference TRBV7-2 and TRBJ2-3, is GAGVSQSPSNKVTEKGKDVELRCDPISGHTALYWYRQSLGQGLEFLIYFQGNSAPDKSGLPSDRFSAERTGGSVSTLTIQRTQQEDSAVYLCASSLGTGHTDTQYFGPGTRLTVL.

The V call is TRBV28, the J call TRBJ2-7, with unresolved D. Trimming cost V 3 bases and J 3 bases, with 12 bases left between them. The CDR3 consists of 14 residues. Germline values: CDR1 MDHEN, CDR2 SYDVKM. CDR3 sequence: CASSFVASFYEQYF. CDR3 nucleotide sequence: TGTGCCAGCAGTTTCGTGGCGAGTTTCTACGAGCAGTACTTC.

The sample holds a few counts of this clonotype. The chain couples TRBV19 to TRBJ1-2; TRBD1 might be the D (6 bases). Looked up from germline, CDR1 is LNHDA and CDR2 is SQIVND (reference sequence). V lost 6 bases and J 8 bases, leaving 16 bases between the germline ends. The CDR3 has 13 amino acids. DNA of the CDR3: TGTGCCAGTAGCGCCACTACAGGGTCCGGCTACACCTTC. This gives the protein CASSATTGSGYTF.

This clonotype is classed as hyperexpanded. The rearrangement uses TRBV20-1 and TRBJ1-2; D may be TRBD1 (5 bases). Looked up from germline, CDR1 is DFQATT and CDR2 is SNEGSKA (reference sequence). The CDR3 loop spans 17 amino acids. V was pared by 0 bases and J by 2 bases, with 19 bases between. The CDR3 DNA is TGCAGTGCTAGAGATCCCCGGGGTGCAGGGTTCAACTATGGCTACACCTTC. This encodes CSARDPRGAGFNYGYTF.

The chain is built from TRBV7-2 and TRBJ2-7; 7 nucleotides match TRBD2. Germline CDR1 reads SGHTA; CDR2 reads FQGNSA. The CDR3 has 16 residues. V gave up 3 bases and J gave up 4 bases; unmatched junction bases: 12. The CDR3 is CASSLTRAGSLYEQYF. CDR3 in DNA: TGTGCCAGCAGCTTGACACGAGCGGGGTCACTTTACGAGCAGTACTTC.

The chain uses TRBV19 and TRBJ1-5; possibly TRBD1 for D (6 bases). V lost 2 bases, J lost 3 bases, and 14 bases lay in between. Germline V gene sequence: CDR1 LNHDA, CDR2 SQIVND (reference sequence). The CDR3 runs to 16 residues. CDR3 DNA sequence: TGTGCCAGTAGTATACGGGGGGCACTACCCAATCAGCCCCAGCATTTT. It is translated as CASSIRGALPNQPQHF.

The gene calls are TRBV20-1 and TRBJ2-5; D remains ambiguous. V lost 0 bases to trimming and J lost 5 bases, with 19 bases between them. This CDR3 is 16 amino acids long. Looked up from germline, CDR1 is DFQATT and CDR2 is SNEGSKA (reference sequence). In DNA, the CDR3 is TGCAGTGCTAGAGATAGGGAACGGTTTCGATTGGAGACCCAGTACTTC. Encoded protein: CSARDRERFRLETQYF.